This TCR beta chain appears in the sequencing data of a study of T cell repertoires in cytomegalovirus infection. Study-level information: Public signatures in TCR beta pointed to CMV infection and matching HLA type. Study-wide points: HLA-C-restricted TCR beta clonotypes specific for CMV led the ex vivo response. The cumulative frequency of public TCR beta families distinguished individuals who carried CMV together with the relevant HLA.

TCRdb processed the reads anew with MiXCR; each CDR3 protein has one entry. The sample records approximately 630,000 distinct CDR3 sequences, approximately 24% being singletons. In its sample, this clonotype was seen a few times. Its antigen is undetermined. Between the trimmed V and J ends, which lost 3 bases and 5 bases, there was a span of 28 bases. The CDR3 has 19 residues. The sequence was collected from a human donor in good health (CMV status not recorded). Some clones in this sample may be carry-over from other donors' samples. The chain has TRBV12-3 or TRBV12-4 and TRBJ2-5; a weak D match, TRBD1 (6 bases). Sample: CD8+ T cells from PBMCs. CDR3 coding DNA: TGTGCCAGCAGTTTTCGGCCGGACAGTCGAGGATTAAACGGGGAGACCCAGTACTTC. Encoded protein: CASSFRPDSRGLNGETQYF.